This is a list of T cell receptor beta chains from one sample in a study of shared clonotypes between healthy human individuals. Profiled with immunoSEQ multiplex PCR; TCRdb holds only in-frame clones, not every one. Of around 700,000 clones in the sample, just over 90% were seen once. Sequencing input: naive CD8+ T cells sorted from blood. Receptors originate from a man under 40 in good health. The CDR3 runs from the conserved cysteine through the conserved F or W. The D gene is left open where the match is weak. Where a row states a size, it is once, few, many or the class of an expanded clone; other rows omit it.

j_call: TRBJ2-7
v_call: TRBV7-9
clone_size: NA
d_call: NA
cdr3_aa: CASSRPTPRSHEQYF
cdr3_nt: TGTGCCAGCAGCCGGCCGACACCCCGGTCCCACGAGCAGTACTTC

j_call: TRBJ1-4
v_call: TRBV29-1
clone_size: NA
d_call: TRBD1
cdr3_aa: CSAAGTATNEKLFF
cdr3_nt: TGCAGCGCCGCCGGGACAGCAACTAATGAAAAACTGTTTTTT

j_call: TRBJ1-1
v_call: TRBV9
clone_size: NA
d_call: TRBD1
cdr3_aa: CASSARTGDFGTEAFF
cdr3_nt: TGTGCCAGCAGCGCAAGGACAGGGGATTTTGGCACTGAAGCTTTCTTT

j_call: TRBJ1-2
v_call: TRBV11-3
clone_size: once
d_call: TRBD1
cdr3_aa: CASSGGQPYGYTF
cdr3_nt: TGTGCCAGCAGCGGGGGACAGCCGTATGGCTACACCTTC

j_call: TRBJ2-7
v_call: TRBV10-3
clone_size: NA
d_call: TRBD1
cdr3_aa: CAISEVQGTYEQYF
cdr3_nt: TGTGCCATCAGTGAGGTACAGGGGACCTACGAGCAGTACTTC

j_call: TRBJ2-1
v_call: TRBV6-1
clone_size: NA
d_call: TRBD1
cdr3_aa: CASSELRQGDEQFF
cdr3_nt: TGTGCCAGCAGTGAACTCCGACAGGGTGATGAGCAGTTCTTC

j_call: TRBJ2-7
v_call: TRBV7-2
clone_size: once
d_call: TRBD2
cdr3_aa: CASSEGLAGYGYEQYF
cdr3_nt: TGTGCCAGCAGCGAAGGACTAGCGGGTTACGGATACGAGCAGTACTTC

j_call: TRBJ2-3
v_call: TRBV4-3
clone_size: NA
d_call: TRBD2
cdr3_aa: CASSQEPGGIADTQYF
cdr3_nt: TGCGCCAGCAGCCAAGAACCGGGAGGGATTGCAGATACGCAGTATTTT

j_call: TRBJ1-5
v_call: TRBV2
clone_size: few
d_call: NA
cdr3_aa: CASQGGFNQPQHF
cdr3_nt: TGTGCCAGCCAAGGGGGATTCAATCAGCCCCAGCATTTT

j_call: TRBJ1-2
v_call: TRBV27
clone_size: NA
d_call: NA
cdr3_aa: CASSGGRNYGYTF
cdr3_nt: TGTGCCAGCAGTGGGGGGAGAAACTATGGCTACACCTTC

j_call: TRBJ2-2
v_call: TRBV7-9
clone_size: once
d_call: TRBD2
cdr3_aa: CASSQGAAGGYTGELFF
cdr3_nt: TGTGCCAGCAGCCAGGGCGCAGCGGGAGGATACACCGGGGAGCTGTTTTTT

j_call: TRBJ2-4
v_call: TRBV7-2
clone_size: NA
d_call: NA
cdr3_aa: CASSLDTYSENIQYF
cdr3_nt: TGTGCCAGCAGCTTAGACACATATAGCGAAAACATTCAGTACTTC

j_call: TRBJ1-5
v_call: TRBV10-3
clone_size: NA
d_call: NA
cdr3_aa: CAISGGVGGNQPQHF
cdr3_nt: TGTGCCATCAGTGGCGGGGTGGGGGGAAATCAGCCCCAGCATTTT

j_call: TRBJ1-2
v_call: TRBV5-8
clone_size: NA
d_call: NA
cdr3_aa: CASSPMIEANYGYTF
cdr3_nt: TGTGCCAGCAGCCCGATGATCGAAGCTAACTATGGCTACACCTTC

j_call: TRBJ1-2
v_call: TRBV27
clone_size: NA
d_call: TRBD1
cdr3_aa: CASSSASGGGYGYTF
cdr3_nt: TGTGCCAGCAGTTCAGCCTCAGGGGGCGGCTATGGCTACACCTTC

j_call: TRBJ2-1
v_call: TRBV28
clone_size: NA
d_call: TRBD1
cdr3_aa: CASSQPDGTGAEQFF
cdr3_nt: TGTGCCAGCAGTCAACCCGACGGGACAGGGGCCGAGCAGTTCTTC

j_call: TRBJ2-7
v_call: TRBV7-6
clone_size: NA
d_call: NA
cdr3_aa: CASATSNSYEQYF
cdr3_nt: TGTGCCAGCGCCACCTCCAACTCCTACGAGCAGTACTTC

j_call: TRBJ1-1
v_call: TRBV28
clone_size: NA
d_call: NA
cdr3_aa: CASSLLAASEAFF
cdr3_nt: TGTGCCAGCAGTTTATTGGCTGCCTCTGAAGCTTTCTTT

j_call: TRBJ2-6
v_call: TRBV19
clone_size: NA
d_call: NA
cdr3_aa: CASSRRGLSGANVLTF
cdr3_nt: TGTGCCAGTAGTAGACGCGGTCTCTCTGGGGCCAACGTCCTGACTTTC

j_call: TRBJ2-2
v_call: TRBV7-9
clone_size: NA
d_call: TRBD1
cdr3_aa: CASSLRQGNHGELFF
cdr3_nt: TGTGCCAGCAGCTTAAGACAGGGTAATCACGGGGAGCTGTTTTTT

j_call: TRBJ2-7
v_call: TRBV9
clone_size: few
d_call: NA
cdr3_aa: CASSSGVSYEQYF
cdr3_nt: TGTGCCAGCAGCTCAGGGGTCTCCTACGAGCAGTACTTC

j_call: TRBJ2-7
v_call: TRBV11-2
clone_size: NA
d_call: NA
cdr3_aa: CASSLGSRSSYEQYF
cdr3_nt: TGTGCCAGCAGCTTAGGAAGCAGGAGCTCCTACGAGCAGTACTTC

j_call: TRBJ2-3
v_call: TRBV11-2
clone_size: NA
d_call: TRBD2
cdr3_aa: CASSSLSGTTDTQYF
cdr3_nt: TGTGCCAGCAGCTCCTTGAGCGGGACCACAGATACGCAGTATTTT

j_call: TRBJ1-1
v_call: TRBV5-4
clone_size: NA
d_call: NA
cdr3_aa: CASSLSGARAFF
cdr3_nt: TGTGCCAGCAGCTTATCAGGGGCGCGAGCTTTCTTT

j_call: TRBJ2-1
v_call: TRBV6-5
clone_size: NA
d_call: TRBD2
cdr3_aa: CASSLSGSSYNEQFF
cdr3_nt: TGTGCCAGCAGCCTTAGCGGGAGCTCCTACAATGAGCAGTTCTTC

j_call: TRBJ1-5
v_call: TRBV27
clone_size: NA
d_call: NA
cdr3_aa: CASSFLGSNQPQHF
cdr3_nt: TGTGCCAGCAGTTTCCTCGGAAGCAATCAGCCCCAGCATTTT

j_call: TRBJ2-1
v_call: TRBV27
clone_size: NA
d_call: NA
cdr3_aa: CASSLRDEFYNEQFF
cdr3_nt: TGTGCCAGCAGTTTAAGGGACGAATTCTACAATGAGCAGTTCTTC

j_call: TRBJ2-7
v_call: TRBV14
clone_size: NA
d_call: NA
cdr3_aa: CASSRAVERSYYEQYF
cdr3_nt: TGTGCCAGCAGCCGCGCTGTGGAGCGGTCTTACTACGAGCAGTACTTC

j_call: TRBJ1-1
v_call: TRBV27
clone_size: NA
d_call: NA
cdr3_aa: CASSWGVNTEAFF
cdr3_nt: TGTGCCAGCAGTTGGGGGGTGAACACTGAAGCTTTCTTT

j_call: TRBJ1-2
v_call: TRBV19
clone_size: NA
d_call: NA
cdr3_aa: CASSTDQRYGYTF
cdr3_nt: TGTGCCAGTAGCACCGACCAGCGGTATGGCTACACCTTC

j_call: TRBJ2-4
v_call: TRBV9
clone_size: NA
d_call: TRBD2
cdr3_aa: CASSKFDRLAGGPDQYF
cdr3_nt: TGTGCCAGCAGCAAATTCGACCGACTAGCGGGAGGACCCGATCAGTACTTC

j_call: TRBJ2-1
v_call: TRBV19
clone_size: NA
d_call: NA
cdr3_aa: CASSIRGSDWAQAHYNEQFF
cdr3_nt: TGTGCCAGTAGTATTCGAGGTAGTGATTGGGCCCAGGCCCACTACAATGAGCAGTTCTTC

j_call: TRBJ1-2
v_call: TRBV6-6
clone_size: NA
d_call: TRBD1
cdr3_aa: CASSFGTGSGYGYTF
cdr3_nt: TGTGCCAGCAGTTTCGGGACAGGGTCCGGCTATGGCTACACCTTC

j_call: TRBJ2-7
v_call: TRBV11-2
clone_size: NA
d_call: NA
cdr3_aa: CASSLGVYEQYF
cdr3_nt: TGTGCCAGCAGCTTAGGGGTTTACGAGCAGTACTTC

j_call: TRBJ2-2
v_call: TRBV7-9
clone_size: NA
d_call: TRBD1
cdr3_aa: CASSLRDRIGTGELFF
cdr3_nt: TGTGCCAGCAGCTTAAGGGACAGAATAGGCACCGGGGAGCTGTTTTTT

j_call: TRBJ1-1
v_call: TRBV5-6
clone_size: NA
d_call: NA
cdr3_aa: CASSLGAQGGTEAFF
cdr3_nt: TGTGCCAGCAGCTTGGGGGCACAGGGTGGCACTGAAGCTTTCTTT

j_call: TRBJ2-7
v_call: TRBV9
clone_size: NA
d_call: TRBD2
cdr3_aa: CASSALGLAGPSYEQYF
cdr3_nt: TGTGCCAGCAGCGCCCTAGGACTAGCGGGTCCATCCTACGAGCAGTACTTC

j_call: TRBJ2-7
v_call: TRBV4-1
clone_size: NA
d_call: NA
cdr3_aa: CASSQGGIEQYF
cdr3_nt: TGCGCCAGCAGCCAAGGTGGGATCGAGCAGTACTTC

j_call: TRBJ2-7
v_call: TRBV21-1
clone_size: NA
d_call: NA
cdr3_aa: CASRSESREGPYEQYF
cdr3_nt: TGTGCCAGCAGATCCGAGAGTAGAGAGGGCCCCTACGAGCAGTACTTC

j_call: TRBJ1-1
v_call: TRBV9
clone_size: NA
d_call: NA
cdr3_aa: CASSTPGGFNTEAFF
cdr3_nt: TGTGCCAGCTCGACTCCAGGCGGTTTTAACACTGAAGCTTTCTTT

j_call: TRBJ2-7
v_call: TRBV5-1
clone_size: NA
d_call: NA
cdr3_aa: CASSLVGGADEQYF
cdr3_nt: TGCGCCAGCAGCTTGGTTGGGGGAGCGGACGAGCAGTACTTC

j_call: TRBJ2-7
v_call: TRBV27
clone_size: NA
d_call: NA
cdr3_aa: CASSLSRGYEQYF
cdr3_nt: TGTGCCAGCAGTTTATCTCGGGGCTACGAGCAGTACTTC

j_call: TRBJ2-3
v_call: TRBV7-9
clone_size: NA
d_call: NA
cdr3_aa: CASSLRIEDDTQYF
cdr3_nt: TGTGCCAGCAGCTTACGAATCGAAGACGATACGCAGTATTTT

j_call: TRBJ2-5
v_call: TRBV28
clone_size: NA
d_call: NA
cdr3_aa: CASSRGGATQETQYF
cdr3_nt: TGTGCCAGCAGTAGGGGTGGGGCGACTCAAGAGACCCAGTACTTC

j_call: TRBJ2-3
v_call: TRBV9
clone_size: NA
d_call: NA
cdr3_aa: CASSVAGRDTQYF
cdr3_nt: TGTGCCAGCAGCGTAGCGGGGAGAGATACGCAGTATTTT

j_call: TRBJ2-1
v_call: TRBV9
clone_size: NA
d_call: TRBD2
cdr3_aa: CASSVEASGRPGEQFF
cdr3_nt: TGTGCCAGCAGCGTAGAGGCTAGCGGGAGGCCGGGCGAGCAGTTCTTC

j_call: TRBJ2-3
v_call: TRBV27
clone_size: NA
d_call: NA
cdr3_aa: CASSLRADDTQYF
cdr3_nt: TGTGCCAGCAGTTTAAGGGCCGACGATACGCAGTATTTT

j_call: TRBJ1-4
v_call: TRBV6-6
clone_size: NA
d_call: TRBD1
cdr3_aa: CASSGHYRGVNEKLFF
cdr3_nt: TGTGCCAGCAGTGGACACTACAGGGGCGTAAATGAAAAACTGTTTTTT

j_call: TRBJ2-4
v_call: TRBV5-1
clone_size: NA
d_call: NA
cdr3_aa: CASSPGDGWTGRAIQYF
cdr3_nt: TGCGCCAGCAGCCCGGGAGACGGATGGACAGGGAGGGCCATTCAGTACTTC

j_call: TRBJ2-5
v_call: TRBV27
clone_size: NA
d_call: TRBD2
cdr3_aa: CASRIVAGVKETQYF
cdr3_nt: TGTGCCAGCCGAATAGTAGCGGGAGTAAAGGAGACCCAGTACTTC

j_call: TRBJ2-6
v_call: TRBV27
clone_size: NA
d_call: NA
cdr3_aa: CASSLSPPPGANVLTF
cdr3_nt: TGTGCCAGCAGTTTATCGCCGCCCCCTGGGGCCAACGTCCTGACTTTC

j_call: TRBJ2-2
v_call: TRBV7-9
clone_size: NA
d_call: TRBD2
cdr3_aa: CASSLSGGSHTGELFF
cdr3_nt: TGTGCCAGCAGCTTATCGGGGGGTAGTCACACCGGGGAGCTGTTTTTT

j_call: TRBJ2-1
v_call: TRBV4-3
clone_size: NA
d_call: TRBD2
cdr3_aa: CASSLGTSGSNNEQFF
cdr3_nt: TGCGCCAGCAGCCTCGGGACTAGCGGGAGTAACAATGAGCAGTTCTTC

j_call: TRBJ2-7
v_call: TRBV5-6
clone_size: NA
d_call: TRBD2
cdr3_aa: CASSSPGLADYEQYF
cdr3_nt: TGTGCCAGCAGTTCACCGGGACTAGCGGACTACGAGCAGTACTTC